Below, 19 T cell receptor beta chains from the same sample are listed, as sequenced in a study of tissue T cells after allogeneic stem cell transplantation. This table comes from immunoSEQ multiplex PCR, and its TCRdb copy is limited to in-frame clones, with some not included. The profile shows thousands of clones, approximately 74% of them singletons. The specimen was blood. The receptor source for this set is a female BALB/c mouse in good health. MHC haplotype here: H2-d.

Concerning this clone: These gene names are mouse names. CDR3 DNA, as far as it was read: TGTGCCAGCAGCTTTGGGGGAGCTGGTGCAGAAACGCTGTAT. Amino acids: CASSFGGAGAETLY. The whole CDR3 protein reads CASSFGGAGAETLYF. J is TRBJ2-3 and V is TRBV4, with a possible D match to TRBD2 (6 bases). The read ends 1 residue before the CDR3 terminus; that terminus is restored from the germline J gene. The CDR3 covers 15 residues. Trimming shortened V by 4 bases and J by 1 base, and 12 bases separated the two germline ends. Germline V gene lookup returns CDR1 LGHDT and CDR2 YNNKQL (reference sequence).

As to this clone: Genes and germline are mouse. The CDR3 goes on 1 residue after the read ends, and that part is filled in from the germline J gene. The chain combines TRBV13-3 with TRBJ1-1, with 7 bases identical to TRBD1. The germline V gene has CDR1 NNHDY and CDR2 SYVADS. Losses at the gene ends were 5 bases for V and 0 bases for J; bases not matched to a gene: 1. The CDR3 contains 13 residues. CDR3: CASRGTANTEVFF. The DNA read from the CDR3 is TGTGCCAGCAGGGGGACAGCAAACACAGAAGTCTTC.

This clone was found a few times. Mouse gene names apply. CDR3 amino acids: CASSSGGSSYEQYF. The DNA read from the CDR3 is TGTGCTAGCAGTAGTGGGGGTAGCTCCTATGAACAGTAC. The chain couples TRBV17 to TRBJ2-7; tentative D call: TRBD2 (6 bases). Sequencing ends 1 residue short of the CDR3 end; the germline J gene provides the rest. This CDR3 has 14 residues. Trimming shortened V by 3 bases and J by 0 bases, and 9 bases separated the two germline ends. Germline V gene data show CDR1 as MNHDT and CDR2 as YYDKIL.

Worth noting for this clone: Mouse gene names and germline throughout. The read terminates 1 residue before the CDR3 end, so the remaining end is supplied by the germline J gene. V gene TRBV2 combines with J gene TRBJ2-7, with D hard to call. Germline CDR1 LGHNA, CDR2 YSYQKL. V lost 0 bases and J lost 0, with 6 bases in between. The CDR3 loop spans 14 amino acids. The part of the CDR3 DNA that was read is TGTGCCAGCAGCCAAGAATCCATCTCCTATGAACAGTAC. It translates to CASSQESISYEQY. The CDR3 as a whole reads CASSQESISYEQYF.

Comment on this clone: The germline and genes are mouse ones. Coverage ceases 1 residue before the CDR3 finishes, and the germline J gene fills in the end. The chain recombines TRBV13-3 with TRBJ2-3, with TRBD2 as a possible D gene (7 bases). Germline V gene lookup returns CDR1 NNHDY and CDR2 SYVADS. CDR3 size: 16 residues. V was shortened by 0 bases and J by 0 bases, with 11 bases between the two germline ends. The CDR3 sequence: CASSDAWGASAETLYF. The CDR3 bases that were read are TGTGCCAGCAGTGATGCTTGGGGGGCTAGTGCAGAAACGCTGTAT.

As regards this clone: Gene names and germline match the mouse. The CDR3 end is not reached by the read, which stops 1 residue before it; the germline J gene fills it in. The J gene is TRBJ2-5, the V gene TRBV5; 12 nucleotides agree with TRBD2. The V and J ends lost 4 bases and 1 base, in that order; junction bases with no gene match: 0. Germline V gene sequence: CDR1 LGHNA, CDR2 YNLKQL (reference sequence). This CDR3 contains 15 residues. Incomplete CDR3 DNA: TGTGCCAGCAGCCGGACTGGGGGGGACCAAGACACCCAGTAC. Protein: CASSRTGGDQDTQY. The full CDR3 reads CASSRTGGDQDTQYF.

In regard to this clone: Genes here carry mouse names. Read coverage stops 1 residue before the CDR3 terminus; the germline J gene supplies the remainder. The chain couples TRBV20 to TRBJ2-3, with 8 bases that match TRBD2. J lost 0 bases, V lost 4 bases, and 6 bases had no gene match. The V gene's germline CDR1 is GFQATS and CDR2 STVNSAI. The CDR3 has 15 residues. The CDR3 here is CGATRLGTSAETLYF. Partial CDR3 DNA: TGTGGTGCTACGAGACTGGGGACTAGTGCAGAAACGCTGTAT.

As for this clone: The germline and genes are mouse ones. The read comes to an end 1 residue before the CDR3 does, leaving the germline J gene to fill in the end. The chain uses TRBV19 and TRBJ2-5; the match to TRBD2 covers 11 bases. V trimming: 4 bases; J trimming: 6 bases; junction bases outside the gene matches: 7. The CDR3 runs to 15 residues. Looked up from germline, CDR1 is FNHDT and CDR2 is SITEND (reference sequence). CDR3 region: CASSRRLGGTDTQYF. The covered CDR3 bases are TGTGCCAGCAGTCGCCGACTGGGGGGGACTGACACCCAGTAC.

This clone was seen only once. All gene names here are mouse names. The read finishes 1 residue shy of the CDR3 end, and the germline J gene is used to complete it. This chain uses TRBV19 with TRBJ1-6; D gene uncertain. TRBJ1-6 is identified as an open reading frame with a role that is uncertain. The CDR3 loop spans 13 amino acids. Germline CDR1 and CDR2: FNHDT and SITEND (reference sequence). The germline V and J ends were trimmed by 6 bases and 0 bases, with 4 bases remaining between them. The CDR3 bases that were read are TGTGCCAGCACCAATTCCTATAATTCGCCCCTCTAC. It translates to CASTNSYNSPLY. The whole CDR3 sequence reads CASTNSYNSPLYF.

With respect to this clone: Gene and germline names: mouse. The CDR3 end lies 1 residue beyond the end of the read and is filled in from the germline J gene. The chain joins TRBV31 to TRBJ2-5; TRBD1 agrees at 7 bases. CDR1 is GKSSPN and CDR2 is SITVG in the germline V gene. This CDR3 has 13 residues. Unmatched junction bases numbered 1, after V lost 2 bases and J lost 2 bases. CDR3 bases read: TGTGCCTGGAGTAGGGACAGCCAAGACACCCAGTAC. It codes for CAWSRDSQDTQY. The entire CDR3 is CAWSRDSQDTQYF.

Remarks on this clone: The germline and genes are mouse ones. The read ends 1 residue shy of where the CDR3 ends; the end is completed using the germline J gene. This chain connects TRBV13-2 to TRBJ2-5, with no clear D. The V end was cut by 4 bases, the J end by 1 base, with 7 bases between. Germline CDR1 is NNHNN and CDR2 is SYGAGS (reference sequence). The CDR3 length is 13 residues. The CDR3 loop is CASGPGDQDTQYF. The sequenced CDR3 bases are TGTGCCAGCGGTCCCGGGGACCAAGACACCCAGTAC.

Turning to this clone: Genes and germline come from the mouse. The read stops 1 residue short of the end of the CDR3; the missing end is completed from the germline J gene. V and J are TRBV29 and TRBJ1-6; TRBD1 matches at 11 bases. TRBJ1-6 is given ORF status, its function remaining uncertain. With 7 bases clipped from V and 3 bases from J, the junction kept 2 bases outside the gene matches. The germline V gene encodes CDR1 MSHET and CDR2 SYDVDS. There are 15 residues in the CDR3. The DNA read from the CDR3 is TGTGCTAGCAAGGGGACAGGGGGCTATAATTCGCCCCTCTAC. It codes for CASKGTGGYNSPLY. The full CDR3 sequence reads CASKGTGGYNSPLYF.

This clone turned up a few times. Gene names and germline match the mouse. The read halts 1 residue ahead of the CDR3 end, with the missing end drawn from the germline J gene. J is TRBJ2-1 and V is TRBV1; 7 bases fit TRBD2. Germline V gene sequence: CDR1 NSQYPW, CDR2 LRSPGD (reference sequence). V lost 0 bases to trimming and J lost 5 bases; unmatched junction nucleotides: 4. The length of the CDR3 is 15 residues. CDR3 DNA, as far as it was read: TGCACCTGCAGTGCAGATTTGGGGGGAGATGCTGAGCAGTTC. As protein: CTCSADLGGDAEQF. The full CDR3 is CTCSADLGGDAEQFF. The variable domain in full, with the rest retrieved from reference TRBV1 and TRBJ2-1, is VTLLEQNPRWRLVPRGQAVNLRCILKNSQYPWMSWYQQDLQKQLQWLFTLRSPGDKEVKSLPGADYLATRVTDTELRLQVANMSQGRTLYCTCSADLGGDAEQFFGPGTRLTVL.

This clone is a singleton in its sample. Gene names are the mouse ones. The CDR3 end is not reached by the read, which stops 1 residue before it; the germline J gene fills it in. The chain is built from TRBV13-2 and TRBJ1-6, with D unresolved. TRBJ1-6 is noted as an ORF with a role that remains uncertain. Germline lookup yields CDR1 NNHNN and CDR2 SYGAGS (reference sequence). The ends were cut back, 0 bases at V and 4 bases at J, with 5 bases in the middle. The CDR3 consists of 14 residues. CDR3 DNA (partial): TGTGCCAGCGGTGATGCTCATTATAATTCGCCCCTCTAC. The encoded protein is CASGDAHYNSPLY. The entire CDR3 sequence reads CASGDAHYNSPLYF.

In the case of this clone: These gene names are mouse names. Read sequence stops 1 residue before the CDR3 end, and the germline J gene provides the missing end. The V call is TRBV19, the J call TRBJ2-1; D unclear. This CDR3 comprises 11 residues. Germline loops: CDR1 FNHDT, CDR2 SITEND (reference sequence). V lost 0 bases and J lost 8, with 3 bases in between. CDR3 DNA, as far as it was read: TGTGCCAGCAGTATAGGGACTGAGCAGTTC. Translation gives CASSIGTEQF. The full-length CDR3 reads as CASSIGTEQFF. The whole variable domain, filled in from reference TRBV19 and TRBJ2-1, reads GGIITQTPKFLIGQEGQKLTLKCQQNFNHDTMYWYRQDSGKGLRLIYYSITENDLQKGDLSEGYDASREKKSSFSLTVTSAQKNEMAVFLCASSIGTEQFFGPGTRLTVL.

As concerns this clone: The germline and genes are mouse ones. The read ends 1 residue before the CDR3 terminus; that terminus is restored from the germline J gene. V usage is TRBV5 and J usage is TRBJ1-4; 7 bases match TRBD1. Trimming took 4 bases from V and 0 from J; bases not matched to a gene: 5. CDR3 length: 16 residues. Germline CDR1 reads LGHNA; CDR2 reads YNLKQL (reference sequence). CDR3 region: CASSPGQVISNERLFF. The part of the CDR3 DNA that was read is TGTGCCAGCAGCCCCGGACAGGTCATTTCCAACGAAAGATTATTT.

This clone was seen only a few times. Gene and germline names: mouse. The CDR3 is CTCSARHVSNERLFF. Partial CDR3 DNA: TGCACCTGCAGTGCCAGACATGTTTCCAACGAAAGATTATTT. This chain links TRBV1 with TRBJ1-4; no clear D. The read terminates 1 residue ahead of where the CDR3 ends, so the germline J gene completes it. The CDR3 spans 15 residues. V lost 3 bases and J 0 bases, leaving 8 bases between the germline ends. Per germline, CDR1 NSQYPW and CDR2 LRSPGD (reference sequence).

Of note for this clone: Mouse names are used for the genes. The read terminates 1 residue before the CDR3 end, so the remaining end is supplied by the germline J gene. V gene TRBV4 combines with J gene TRBJ1-1; tentatively, D is TRBD1 (6 bases). The CDR3 has 13 amino acids. Germline CDR1 reads LGHDT; CDR2 reads YNNKQL (reference sequence). V gave up 6 bases and J gave up 0 bases, with 8 bases separating them. The CDR3 protein is CASRTGANTEVFF. The part of the CDR3 DNA that was read is TGTGCCAGCAGGACAGGTGCAAACACAGAAGTCTTC.

Turning to this clone: Gene names and germline match the mouse. The CDR3 DNA, read in part, is TGTGCCTGGCTCAGAACTACCAACGAAAGATTATTT. Its translation is CAWLRTTNERLF. The complete CDR3 protein is CAWLRTTNERLFF. The chain carries TRBV31 and TRBJ1-4; D call uncertain. The read gets to within 1 residue of the CDR3 end, and the germline J gene fills in the rest. V was pared by 5 bases and J by 3 bases, with 10 bases between. The germline V gene has CDR1 GKSSPN and CDR2 SITVG. The CDR3 sequence is 13 residues long.